This TCR beta chain was sequenced for a study of persistence of HIV-infected CD4 T cells. As concerns this clone: Its antigen remains unidentified.

There are 12 residues in the CDR3. The V end was cut by 6 bases, the J end by 4 bases, with 7 bases between. Germline CDR1 reads SNHLY; CDR2 reads FYNNEI. Overlapping HIV-1 Gag 15-mer peptides at about 1 ug per peptide per mL were used. Memory cells lacking CD40L and CD69 with high CD45RO were sorted. Donors had CD4+ T cell counts above 400 cells/uL and were CMV-seropositive. Anti-CD28/CD49d costimulation, CD40-blocking antibody and enfuvirtide were given to CD8-depleted PBMCs for 15 to 20 hours. This was the immunoSEQ version 4 assay in survey mode. Clones were sequenced by immunoSEQ multiplex PCR, and TCRdb holds only the in-frame ones, with some missing. The sample carries 30,000 or so clones, 80% to 90% recorded once. Overall study results and limits: Antigen-responding cells were enriched for degenerate expanded CDR3beta sequences. Proviral oligoclonality tracked with TCR oligoclonality within the same sorted cells.

This clonotype originated in an adult woman with HIV who was CMV-seropositive. The sample in question was CD4+ T cells sorted from PBMCs after roughly 19-hour stimulation, obtained from a patient who received antiretroviral therapy. The J gene is TRBJ1-5, the V gene TRBV2; D remains unclear. The CDR3 reads CASSQLNQPQHF. The CDR3, as DNA: TGTGCCAGCAGCCAATTGAATCAGCCCCAGCATTTT.